The next 23 T cell receptor beta chains were all read from a single sample in a study of cytomegalovirus exposure and HLA in healthy donors. 60 Vbeta and 13 Jbeta primers were used in PCR. Clones were sequenced by immunoSEQ multiplex PCR, and TCRdb holds only the in-frame ones, with some missing. The table includes approximately 150,000 clones, over 65% detected once. The sample comprised PBMCs. These receptors originate from a man aged 18 to 29 in good health and CMV-seropositive.

V and J are TRBV27 and TRBJ2-2, with TRBD1 as a possible D gene (6 bases). Germline values: CDR1 MNHEY, CDR2 SMNVEV (reference sequence). Trimming cost V 4 bases and J 8 bases, with 11 bases left between them. The CDR3 is 13 residues long. The CDR3 spells CASSSPRGGELFF. Written as DNA, the CDR3 is TGTGCCAGCAGTTCCCCCAGGGGTGGGGAGCTGTTTTTT.

V is TRBV7-9 and J is TRBJ1-2, with 7 bases fitting TRBD1. This CDR3 contains 16 residues. Looked up from germline, CDR1 is SEHNR and CDR2 is FQNEAQ (reference sequence). Germline trimming cut 3 bases from V and 0 bases from J; bases unmatched to any gene: 7. The CDR3 region is CASSLTGYHSNYGYTF. The CDR3 DNA is TGTGCCAGCAGCTTGACAGGGTACCATTCTAACTATGGCTACACCTTC.

The V call is TRBV9, the J call TRBJ1-1; 9 bases align to TRBD1. With 4 bases clipped from V and 4 bases from J, the junction kept 14 bases outside the gene matches. This CDR3 is built from 17 residues. Germline V CDR1 and CDR2: SGDLS, YYNGEE. The DNA of the CDR3 is TGTGCCAGCAGCATCCGGACAGGGGCCCTTTCGGTCACTGAAGCTTTCTTT. This gives the protein CASSIRTGALSVTEAFF.

The rearrangement links TRBV27 to TRBJ2-7; a weak D match, TRBD1 (6 bases). CDR3 length: 15 amino acids. Germline V gene data show CDR1 as MNHEY and CDR2 as SMNVEV (reference sequence). V lost 5 bases, J lost 6 bases, and 20 bases lay in between. The CDR3 loop reads CASSLSGTTYGEQYV. The CDR3 nucleotides are TGTGCCAGCAGTCTGAGTGGGACAACTTACGGCGAGCAGTACGTC.

The chain uses TRBV2 and TRBJ1-1, with D uncertain. The V end was cut by 6 bases, the J end by 2 bases, with 13 bases between. This CDR3 has 14 residues. Germline V lookup: CDR1 SNHLY, CDR2 FYNNEI. In DNA form, the CDR3 reads TGTGCCAGCAGCGACCTACTACTCAACACTGAAGCTTTCTTT. Its translation: CASSDLLLNTEAFF.

This clone was recorded once. This chain connects TRBV4-2 to TRBJ1-4; TRBD1 agrees at 10 bases. CDR3 length: 19 residues. The trim removed 3 bases at V and 3 bases at J, leaving 13 bases unmatched. Germline CDR1 is LGHNA and CDR2 is YNFKEQ. CDR3 region: CASSHDRGRDSAANEKLFF. CDR3 nucleotide sequence: TGTGCCAGCAGCCATGACAGGGGGCGCGACTCAGCAGCTAATGAAAAACTGTTTTTT.

This rearrangement joins TRBV9 to TRBJ1-5; 10 bases map to TRBD1. This CDR3 is 14 amino acids long. V trimming: 4 bases; J trimming: 9 bases; junction bases outside the gene matches: 7. Germline CDR1 is SGDLS and CDR2 is YYNGEE. The CDR3 spells CASSPGQGSRPQHF. CDR3 DNA: TGTGCCAGCAGCCCGGGACAGGGGTCCCGGCCCCAGCATTTT.

This chain connects TRBV27 to TRBJ2-7; a weak D match, TRBD1 (6 bases). Germline V gene sequence: CDR1 MNHEY, CDR2 SMNVEV (reference sequence). Trimming stripped 3 bases from V and 5 bases from J, with 8 bases between. The CDR3 consists of 12 residues. The CDR3 here is CASSLQGNEQYV. In DNA, the CDR3 is TGTGCCAGCAGTTTGCAGGGGAACGAGCAGTACGTC.

This chain connects TRBV30 to TRBJ1-2; tentative D call: TRBD1 (5 bases). Trimming shortened V by 4 bases and J by 2 bases, and 8 bases separated the two germline ends. The length of the CDR3 is 12 residues. In germline, CDR1 is GTSNPN, CDR2 SVGIG (reference sequence). As DNA, the CDR3 is TGTGCCTGGACGCAGGGCAACTATGGCTACACCTTC. Translating gives CAWTQGNYGYTF.

The rearrangement joins TRBV19 to TRBJ1-1; D remains unclear. CDR3 length equals 15 residues. Looked up from germline, CDR1 is LNHDA and CDR2 is SQIVND (reference sequence). Trimming cost V 1 base and J 2 bases, with 11 bases left between them. The CDR3 nucleotides read TGTGCCAGTAGTATAGCCATGGGCAGAAACACTGAAGCTTTCTTT. Translating it yields CASSIAMGRNTEAFF.

The V call is TRBV27, the J call TRBJ1-5; 9 nucleotides agree with TRBD1. The CDR3 runs to 15 residues. Germline lookup yields CDR1 MNHEY and CDR2 SMNVEV (reference sequence). With V trimmed by 5 bases and J by 7 bases, 9 bases remained unmatched. CDR3 sequence (DNA): TGTGCCAGCAGTACCTCCGGGACAGGGAGGCAGCCCCAGCATTTT. Protein sequence: CASSTSGTGRQPQHF.

The chain couples TRBV4-1 to TRBJ2-7, with no clear D. The germline gives CDR1 MGHRA, CDR2 YSYEKL. The CDR3 runs 14 residues. V was pared by 0 bases and J by 2 bases, with 8 bases between. The CDR3 here is CASSQDPGAYEQYV. The CDR3 nucleotides are TGCGCCAGCAGCCAAGATCCTGGGGCCTACGAGCAGTACGTC.

V and J are TRBV4-1 and TRBJ2-5, with 10 bases matching TRBD2. CDR1 MGHRA and CDR2 YSYEKL come from the germline V gene. After removal of 2 bases from V and 0 bases from J, the junction contained 12 bases not matched to a gene. The CDR3 has 19 residues. The CDR3 DNA reads as TGCGCCAGCAGCCAAAGCCCCACGAGCGGGGGGGACTACCAAGAGACCCAGTACTTC. Its protein product is CASSQSPTSGGDYQETQYF.

Comment on this clone: Since no conserved phenylalanine or tryptophan closes the CDR3, a read error is the likely cause. V and J are TRBV30 and TRBJ1-3; tentatively, D is TRBD1 (6 bases). The germline V gene encodes CDR1 GTSNPN and CDR2 SVGIG (reference sequence). CDR3 size: 13 residues. V gave up 8 bases and J gave up 4 bases, with 15 bases separating them. The CDR3 DNA reads TGTGCCGGGAACAGGGCCGGCGGAAACACCATATATCTT. This encodes CAGNRAGGNTIYL.

J is TRBJ2-7 and V is TRBV6-1; 8 nucleotides align to TRBD1. The CDR3 runs to 14 residues. Looked up from germline, CDR1 is MNHNS and CDR2 is SASEGT. V dropped 3 bases and J dropped 2; count of bases not matched to a gene: 3. CDR3 nucleotide sequence: TGTGCCAGCAGTGACAGGGGGCAAACCTACGAGCAGTACGTC. It is translated as CASSDRGQTYEQYV.

This chain uses TRBV11-3 with TRBJ2-1, with D perhaps matching TRBD2 (6 bases). V was cut by 1 base and J by 0 bases, with 13 bases left in between. The CDR3 spans 17 residues. The germline V gene has CDR1 SGHNT and CDR2 YENEEA. The CDR3, as DNA: TGTGCCAGCAGCTTAGGGGGGGAATTTAGCTCCTACAATGAGCAGTTCTTC. This translates into CASSLGGEFSSYNEQFF.

This clone came up a few times. The V gene is TRBV5-6, the J gene TRBJ2-7; 7 bases line up with TRBD2. J was trimmed by 7 bases and V by 2 bases; bases with no gene match: 9. Germline V CDR1 and CDR2: SGHDT, YYEEEE. The CDR3 sequence is 14 residues long. The CDR3 here is CASSLAGSSMEQYV. CDR3 DNA: TGTGCCAGCAGCTTAGCGGGAAGTTCGATGGAGCAGTACGTC.

The chain carries TRBV5-6 and TRBJ1-5; D gene uncertain. CDR3 length equals 13 residues. V gave up 0 bases and J gave up 6 bases, with 7 bases separating them. Per germline, CDR1 SGHDT and CDR2 YYEEEE. The CDR3 here is CASSLGRGQPQHF. DNA for the CDR3: TGTGCCAGCAGCTTGGGTCGGGGTCAGCCCCAGCATTTT.

This clone was counted once. The rearrangement links TRBV9 to TRBJ1-1, with a tentative D call TRBD1 (6 bases). Germline V CDR1 and CDR2: SGDLS, YYNGEE. The CDR3 spans 14 residues. V gave up 4 bases and J gave up 1 base, with 11 bases separating them. In DNA form, the CDR3 reads TGTGCCAGCAGCTACCGGACAGCGAACACTGAAGCTTTCTTT. This codes for CASSYRTANTEAFF.

The chain has TRBV27 and TRBJ1-5; TRBD1 might be the D (5 bases). Germline V gene data show CDR1 as MNHEY and CDR2 as SMNVEV (reference sequence). V shed 4 bases and J shed 2 bases, with 12 bases lying between them. The CDR3 length is 15 residues. The CDR3 region has the DNA TGTGCCAGCAGTTGGAGGGGATCCGGCAATCAGCCCCAGCATTTT. Residues: CASSWRGSGNQPQHF.

This sequence joins TRBV19 and TRBJ2-1; D ambiguous. The germline V and J ends were trimmed by 4 bases and 6 bases, with 10 bases remaining between them. CDR3 length: 13 residues. CDR1 is LNHDA and CDR2 is SQIVND in the germline V gene (reference sequence). This chain's CDR3 is CASSTSVVNEQFF. The CDR3 DNA sequence: TGTGCCAGTAGTACCTCCGTAGTCAATGAGCAGTTCTTC.

The gene calls are TRBV29-1 and TRBJ1-2; TRBD1 aligns across 8 bases. Trimming at V came to 4 bases and at J to 2 bases, leaving 18 bases not matched to a gene. CDR1 and CDR2 from the germline V gene are SQVTM and ANQGSEA. The CDR3 covers 18 residues. CDR3 protein: CSVGPDRAGTHENYGYTF. The CDR3 DNA is TGCAGCGTTGGCCCGGACAGGGCAGGGACTCACGAGAACTATGGCTACACCTTC.

The chain has TRBV2 and TRBJ1-6; 7 bases are shared with TRBD1. CDR3 length: 14 amino acids. Germline CDR1 reads SNHLY; CDR2 reads FYNNEI. The J segment lost 13 bases and the V segment lost 3 bases, leaving 9 bases of the junction unmatched. The DNA for the CDR3 is TGTGCCAGCAGTGAGGTCAGGGGGTGGGGTCCCCTCCACTTT. Its protein product is CASSEVRGWGPLHF.